The 8 T cell receptor beta chains below come from one sample, sequenced in a study of blood T cells in healthy people across ages. Alongside a J-beta primer mix, a sample-barcoded 5' primer served in a second PCR lasting about 7 to 11 cycles. MiXCR, applied by TCRdb to the 5' RACE reads, yields one record per CDR3 protein. The sample records roughly 1,300,000 distinct CDR3 sequences, approximately 59% being singletons. The sample was blood. The receptors originated from a man younger than 35 in good health.

The V call is TRBV7-9, the J call TRBJ1-5; 7 bases are a match to TRBD1. CDR1 SEHNR and CDR2 FQNEAQ come from the germline V gene (reference sequence). CDR3 length: 14 amino acids. The junction had 5 bases not matched to a gene; V was cut back by 4 bases and J by 5 bases. CDR3 nucleotides: TGTGCCAGCAGCTCCCGGGACAGAGATCAGCCCCAGCATTTT. It yields the protein CASSSRDRDQPQHF.

The chain has TRBV20-1 and TRBJ2-5, with 11 nucleotides matching TRBD2. Germline CDR1 is DFQATT and CDR2 is SNEGSKA (reference sequence). V was clipped by 2 bases and J by 1 base; unmatched bases: 6. This CDR3 is 16 amino acids long. The DNA for the CDR3 is TGCAGTGCTAGAAAAACCGGGACTAGCGGCCAAGAGACCCAGTACTTC. Protein: CSARKTGTSGQETQYF.

This clonotype was recorded many times. The chain carries TRBV20-1 and TRBJ2-7, with D perhaps matching TRBD1 (5 bases). The CDR3 extends over 15 amino acids. The germline gives CDR1 DFQATT, CDR2 SNEGSKA (reference sequence). V lost 5 bases and J lost 2, with 19 bases in between. Here the CDR3 reads CSAYSPGQAAYEQYF. The CDR3 region has the DNA TGCAGTGCTTATTCACCAGGGCAGGCGGCCTACGAGCAGTACTTC.

This chain links TRBV21-1 with TRBJ1-5; the table's D call TRBD1 went unverified against the DNA. TRBV21-1 is flagged as a pseudogene. The CDR3 consists of 16 residues. The CDR3 nucleotides are TGTGCCAGCAGCAAAGTTGGCCAGGGTGGAAATCAGCCCCAGCATTTT. As protein: CASSKVGQGGNQPQHF.

The CDR3 region has the DNA TGTGCCAGCAGCCAACTAGCGGGAGTGACGAGCTCCTACAATGAGCAGTTCTTC. Its protein is CASSQLAGVTSSYNEQFF. This chain connects TRBV7-2 to TRBJ2-1; 11 bases agree with TRBD2. Germline V lookup: CDR1 SGHTA, CDR2 FQGNSA. The CDR3 extends over 18 amino acids. With V trimmed by 5 bases and J by 0 bases, 9 bases remained unmatched.

The chain uses TRBV7-2 and TRBJ2-3; the D gene could be TRBD1 or TRBD2 (6 bases each). Germline V gene data show CDR1 as SGHTA and CDR2 as FQGNSA. Between the trimmed V and J ends, which lost 5 bases and 0 bases, there was a span of 12 bases. This CDR3 contains 15 residues. CDR3 sequence: CASSKGGASTDTQYF. DNA of the CDR3: TGTGCCAGCAGCAAGGGGGGCGCTAGCACAGATACGCAGTATTTT.

The rearrangement joins TRBV28 to TRBJ2-4, with D perhaps TRBD2 (6 bases). The CDR3 has 15 amino acids. V shed 5 bases and J shed 1 base, with 12 bases lying between them. Germline loops: CDR1 MDHEN, CDR2 SYDVKM. The CDR3 is CASSPPGGAKNIQYF. As DNA, the CDR3 is TGTGCCAGCAGTCCCCCAGGAGGGGCCAAAAACATTCAGTACTTC.

The V gene is TRBV10-3, the J gene TRBJ2-2; 8 bases fit TRBD2. The germline CDR1 and CDR2 sequences are ENHRY and SYGVKD. This CDR3 contains 13 residues. The V segment lost 8 bases and the J segment 6 bases; nucleotides outside the gene matches: 5. Here the CDR3 reads CAIHPGGSGELFF. DNA for the CDR3: TGTGCCATCCATCCGGGAGGGTCCGGGGAGCTGTTTTTT.